A single sample gave rise to the 30 T cell receptor beta chains below, sequenced in a study of T cells in Graves' hyperthyroidism and ophthalmopathy. The CDR3 regions of TCR beta were amplified from RNA transcripts. TCR CDR3 regions were first amplified by RT-PCR with HTBI primers. TCRdb processed the multiplex PCR reads anew with MiXCR; each CDR3 protein has one entry. In the table there are more than 150,000 distinct CDR3 sequences, about a sixth of which are singletons. The sequencing input was blood. The receptors stem from a woman between 45 and 65 years old with Graves' hyperthyroidism.

The chain links TRBV28 to TRBJ2-7; 7 bases agree with TRBD2. Germline CDR1 MDHEN, CDR2 SYDVKM. The CDR3 has 20 residues. With 5 bases clipped from V and 4 bases from J, the junction kept 26 bases outside the gene matches. The CDR3 DNA reads TGTGCCAGCAGTCCCGCGATTCAAGGGTCCGTCAATAGCGGGCTTTACGAGCAGTACTTC. This encodes CASSPAIQGSVNSGLYEQYF.

This clonotype was picked up many times. This sequence joins TRBV7-9 and TRBJ1-4; no firm D call. Germline CDR1 is SEHNR and CDR2 is FQNEAQ (reference sequence). V was cut by 1 base and J by 8 bases, with 17 bases left in between. The CDR3 is made up of 16 amino acids. The DNA for the CDR3 is TGTGCCAGCAGCTTAGAATTCGGACCCCTGGTAGAAAAACTGTTTTTT. This sequence encodes CASSLEFGPLVEKLFF.

This clonotype was observed at least ten times. The rearrangement uses TRBV7-2 and TRBJ1-2, with D unresolved. The ends were cut back, 5 bases at V and 2 bases at J, with 15 bases in the middle. CDR1 is SGHTA, CDR2 FQGNSA, per germline. The CDR3 loop spans 15 amino acids. CDR3 amino acids: CASSLSEAENYGYTF. CDR3 nucleotides: TGTGCCAGCAGCCTTTCCGAGGCGGAAAACTATGGCTACACCTTC.

This clonotype has at least ten counts. The rearrangement joins TRBV20-1 to TRBJ1-5, with D perhaps matching TRBD1 (5 bases). The CDR3 runs to 14 residues. Germline CDR1 reads DFQATT; CDR2 reads SNEGSKA (reference sequence). V shed 5 bases and J shed 3 bases, with 14 bases lying between them. The CDR3 coding sequence is TGCAGTGCTCCCTCAGGGCGCTTCAATCAGCCCCAGCATTTT. Translated: CSAPSGRFNQPQHF.

At least ten counts were recorded for this clonotype. V and J are TRBV5-1 and TRBJ2-3, with TRBD2 identical over 8 bases. Germline CDR1 and CDR2: SGHRS and YFSETQ. J lost 4 bases, V lost 0 bases, and 4 bases had no gene match. This CDR3 region has 15 residues. CDR3 amino acids: CASSLAGGASDTQYF. The CDR3 bases are TGCGCCAGCAGCTTGGCCGGGGGGGCCTCAGATACGCAGTATTTT.

This clonotype was detected many times. The chain employs TRBV2 and TRBJ2-5; D might be TRBD1 or TRBD2, each matching 5 bases. The V and J ends lost 0 bases and 7 bases respectively, with 15 bases between them. CDR1 is SNHLY, CDR2 FYNNEI, per germline. CDR3 length: 15 amino acids. DNA for the CDR3: TGTGCCAGCAGTGAAGCGAGGGGAGACAGTGGGACCCAGTACTTC. Amino acid sequence: CASSEARGDSGTQYF.

This clonotype was counted ten times or more. This chain links TRBV12-3 or TRBV12-4 with TRBJ1-3; D gene uncertain. This CDR3 spans 15 amino acids. Trimming removed 3 bases at V and 0 bases at J, with 9 bases between. The CDR3 loop is CASSFFRDSGNTIYF. The CDR3 coding sequence is TGTGCCAGCAGTTTTTTCCGCGACTCTGGAAACACCATATATTTT.

The J gene is TRBJ1-1, the V gene TRBV30; tentatively, D is TRBD1 (6 bases). Germline values: CDR1 GTSNPN, CDR2 SVGIG (reference sequence). The V and J ends lost 1 base and 2 bases respectively, with 8 bases between them. This CDR3 spans 13 amino acids. CDR3 residues: CAWSGTVNTEAFF. The CDR3 nucleotides read TGTGCCTGGAGTGGGACAGTTAACACTGAAGCTTTCTTT.

This chain connects TRBV12-3 or TRBV12-4 to TRBJ1-3; 7 bases are a match to TRBD1. With V trimmed by 11 bases and J by 2 bases, 3 bases remained unmatched. The CDR3 has 12 amino acids. In nucleotides, the CDR3 is TGTGCCGGAGGGACAGCTGGAAACACCATATATTTT. As protein: CAGGTAGNTIYF.

As for this clonotype: This may come from a read error, since a much larger clone is one base off. This chain connects TRBV18 to TRBJ2-6, with D possibly being TRBD1 (5 bases). The CDR3 has 15 residues. CDR1 and CDR2 (germline): KGHSH, LQKENI. CDR3 sequence reads: CASSLSTSGANVLIF. The CDR3, as DNA: TGTGCCAGCTCACTATCCACCTCTGGGGCCAACGTCCTGATTTTC.

The chain is built from TRBV5-1 and TRBJ1-6; D is unclear. Trimming pared 4 bases from V and 7 bases from J, leaving 9 bases between. CDR3 length equals 13 residues. Germline CDR1 reads SGHRS; CDR2 reads YFSETQ. CDR3 loop: CASSTGFNSPLHF. CDR3 DNA sequence: TGCGCCAGCAGCACGGGATTCAATTCACCCCTCCACTTT.

This clonotype was seen repeatedly, ten times or more. The V call is TRBV5-1, the J call TRBJ1-1; a possible D gene is TRBD1 (6 bases). The ends were cut back, 2 bases at V and 10 bases at J, with 12 bases in the middle. The CDR3 totals 12 residues. In germline, CDR1 is SGHRS, CDR2 YFSETQ. The CDR3 nucleotides are TGCGCCAGCAGCTTTGGGGACACGATAGCTTTCTTT. This codes for CASSFGDTIAFF. Variable domain in full (rest from reference TRBV5-1 and TRBJ1-1): KAGVTQTPRYLIKTRGQQVTLSCSPISGHRSVSWYQQTPGQGLQFLFEYFSETQRNKGNFPGRFSGRQFSNSRSEMNVSTLELGDSALYLCASSFGDTIAFFGQGTRLTVV.

This clonotype appeared many times. The V call is TRBV6-1, the J call TRBJ2-7, with D maybe TRBD2 (6 bases). The V gene lost 6 bases and the J gene lost 3 bases, with 15 bases spanning the gap. Germline V gene sequence: CDR1 MNHNS, CDR2 SASEGT. CDR3 length: 14 residues. CDR3 loop: CASRPRGGLYEQYF. The CDR3 region has the DNA TGTGCCAGCAGACCCCGGGGAGGTCTCTACGAGCAGTACTTC.

The chain has TRBV14 and TRBJ1-1; D is unresolved. Per the germline V gene, CDR1 is SGHDN and CDR2 is FVKESK. The CDR3 totals 13 residues. The V gene lost 0 bases and the J gene lost 4 bases, with 6 bases spanning the gap. The CDR3 spells CASSQDLITEAFF. Written as DNA, the CDR3 is TGTGCCAGCAGCCAAGATCTGATCACTGAAGCTTTCTTT.

This clonotype was picked up many times. The rearrangement uses TRBV11-2 and TRBJ2-1; 8 positions agree with TRBD1. The CDR3 spans 16 residues. Germline CDR1 is SGHAT and CDR2 is FQNNGV. V lost 4 bases and J lost 4; bases outside the gene matches: 9. The chain's CDR3 is CASSSHKGQAYNEQFF. The CDR3 DNA reads as TGTGCCAGCAGCTCCCATAAGGGACAGGCATACAATGAGCAGTTCTTC.

The V gene is TRBV2, the J gene TRBJ2-7; a possible D gene is TRBD1 (6 bases). Germline loops: CDR1 SNHLY, CDR2 FYNNEI. With 4 bases removed from V and 0 bases from J, the gap between germline ends came to 10 bases. The CDR3 length is 14 residues. CDR3 coding DNA: TGTGCCAGCAGTGGAAGGGGGAGCTCCTACGAGCAGTACTTC. Its translation is CASSGRGSSYEQYF.

This clonotype was detected many times. The rearrangement uses TRBV2 and TRBJ2-3, with D tentatively TRBD1 or TRBD2 (5 bases each). CDR1 and CDR2 (germline): SNHLY, FYNNEI. This CDR3 is built from 15 residues. V was shortened by 6 bases and J by 3 bases, with 16 bases between the two germline ends. For the CDR3, the DNA is TGTGCCAGCAGAGGGACGCCCTGGGGGACAGATACGCAGTATTTT. Translating gives CASRGTPWGTDTQYF.

The V and J genes are TRBV7-2 and TRBJ2-1, with TRBD2 matching 10 bases. The V gene's germline CDR1 is SGHTA and CDR2 FQGNSA. With V trimmed by 3 bases and J by 7 bases, 6 bases remained unmatched. CDR3 length equals 15 residues. The CDR3 DNA sequence: TGTGCCAGCAGCTTCTCTAGCGGGGGACGGAATGAGCAGTTCTTC. It specifies CASSFSSGGRNEQFF. Full variable domain (rest looked up from reference TRBV7-2 and TRBJ2-1): GAGVSQSPSNKVTEKGKDVELRCDPISGHTALYWYRQSLGQGLEFLIYFQGNSAPDKSGLPSDRFSAERTGGSVSTLTIQRTQQEDSAVYLCASSFSSGGRNEQFFGPGTRLTVL.

This clonotype came up many times. V gene TRBV12-3 or TRBV12-4 combines with J gene TRBJ1-4; D is unresolved. The V and J ends lost 5 bases and 4 bases respectively, with 14 bases between them. The CDR3 has 15 amino acids. DNA of the CDR3: TGTGCCAGCAGTCCTTCGGCGGCTGATAATGAAAAACTGTTTTTT. Translating gives CASSPSAADNEKLFF.

This clonotype has a count of ten or more. The genes are TRBV4-1 and TRBJ2-7, with D possibly TRBD2 on 5 matching bases. Germline CDR1 MGHRA, CDR2 YSYEKL. The CDR3 sequence is 13 residues long. Trimming removed 2 bases at V and 5 bases at J, with 10 bases between. The CDR3 nucleotides are TGCGCCAGCAGCCAATCCCTCGGGAACGAGCAGTACTTC. It is translated as CASSQSLGNEQYF.

This clonotype was counted ten times or more. The chain carries TRBV24-1 and TRBJ2-3, with a possible D match to TRBD1 (6 bases). This CDR3 spans 16 amino acids. Germline CDR1 KGHDR, CDR2 SFDVKD. Trimming took off 7 bases at V and 1 base at J, with 17 bases between the two ends. CDR3 sequence reads: CATSEFRGVGTDTQYF. The CDR3 bases are TGTGCCACCAGCGAATTCAGGGGTGTGGGCACAGATACGCAGTATTTT.

This clonotype was counted between two and nine times. The V and J genes are TRBV20-1 and TRBJ2-7; 7 nucleotides align to TRBD1. The V and J ends lost 0 bases and 5 bases, in that order; junction bases with no gene match: 7. Per germline, CDR1 DFQATT and CDR2 SNEGSKA (reference sequence). CDR3 size: 14 residues. The CDR3 protein is CSARDLDRDHEQYF. CDR3 nucleotide sequence: TGCAGTGCTAGAGATCTAGACAGGGACCACGAGCAGTACTTC.

The chain employs TRBV3-1 and TRBJ2-5; 10 nucleotides match TRBD2. V dropped 4 bases and J dropped 6; count of bases not matched to a gene: 8. The CDR3 covers 15 residues. CDR1 is LGHDT, CDR2 YNNKEL, per germline (reference sequence). The DNA for the CDR3 is TGTGCCAGCAGCCCGACCGGGACTAGCGAAAAGACCCAGTACTTC. It codes for CASSPTGTSEKTQYF.

The chain combines TRBV28 with TRBJ1-5; D gene unclear. There are 15 residues in the CDR3. Germline lookup yields CDR1 MDHEN and CDR2 SYDVKM. The V and J ends lost 3 bases and 3 bases respectively, with 12 bases between them. In DNA, the CDR3 is TGTGCCAGCAGTTTTCCAGGAGGGTTCAATCAGCCCCAGCATTTT. Residues: CASSFPGGFNQPQHF.

The genes are TRBV7-9 and TRBJ1-5, with no clear D. CDR3 length: 13 residues. V was trimmed by 3 bases and J by 4 bases, leaving 7 bases between them. Germline V gives CDR1 SEHNR, CDR2 FQNEAQ (reference sequence). Here the CDR3 DNA reads TGTGCCAGCAGCTTCACCGATAATCAGCCCCAGCATTTT. As protein: CASSFTDNQPQHF.

This clonotype was seen many times. The rearrangement links TRBV19 to TRBJ1-5; TRBD1 aligns across 9 bases. The junction had 6 bases not matched to a gene; V was cut back by 1 base and J by 8 bases. The CDR3 has 15 amino acids. Germline CDR1 is LNHDA and CDR2 is SQIVND (reference sequence). CDR3 region: CASSIVGTGMKPQHF. The CDR3, as DNA: TGTGCCAGTAGTATAGTGGGGACAGGGATGAAGCCCCAGCATTTT.

This clonotype was seen many times. This rearrangement joins TRBV5-1 to TRBJ1-2; no firm D call. V was clipped by 3 bases and J by 1 base, with 19 bases between them. Germline V lookup: CDR1 SGHRS, CDR2 YFSETQ. This CDR3 region has 17 residues. CDR3 protein: CASSYSGSLGINYGYTF. The CDR3 nucleotides are TGCGCCAGCAGCTACTCGGGCAGCCTTGGAATTAACTATGGCTACACCTTC. Full variable domain (rest looked up from reference TRBV5-1 and TRBJ1-2): KAGVTQTPRYLIKTRGQQVTLSCSPISGHRSVSWYQQTPGQGLQFLFEYFSETQRNKGNFPGRFSGRQFSNSRSEMNVSTLELGDSALYLCASSYSGSLGINYGYTFGSGTRLTVV.

This clonotype was seen many times. This chain connects TRBV28 to TRBJ2-7; D unresolved. V lost 3 bases, J lost 2 bases, and 8 bases lay in between. The CDR3 totals 13 residues. The germline CDR1 and CDR2 sequences are MDHEN and SYDVKM. As DNA, the CDR3 is TGTGCCAGCAGTTTTAGCAGAGCCTACGAGCAGTACTTC. It translates to CASSFSRAYEQYF.

This clonotype was counted a few times. This could be a read error, since a much larger clone is one nucleotide away. The chain carries TRBV7-3 and TRBJ2-6; 9 bases align to TRBD1. Germline CDR1 is SGHTA and CDR2 is FQGTGA. The CDR3 contains 17 residues. The CDR3 nucleotides are TGTGTCAGCAGCTTAACGGGGACAGGGACCGGGGCCAACGTCCTGACTTTC. It yields the protein CVSSLTGTGTGANVLTF.

This clonotype was counted ten times or more. The chain is built from TRBV9 and TRBJ2-7; 8 bases align to TRBD2. J lost 7 bases, V lost 3 bases, and 12 bases had no gene match. CDR1 is SGDLS and CDR2 is YYNGEE in the germline V gene. The CDR3 length is 15 residues. The CDR3 loop reads CASSADGTSWGEQYF. The DNA of the CDR3 is TGTGCCAGCAGCGCTGATGGGACTAGTTGGGGGGAGCAGTACTTC.